These T cell receptor beta chains were read from a single sample in a study of shared clonotypes between healthy human individuals. Libraries were prepared by immunoSEQ multiplex PCR; TCRdb keeps only in-frame clonotypes and omits some of them. The sample carries 500,000 to 700,000 clones, roughly 95% recorded once. The sample consisted of naive CD8+ T cells sorted from blood. Source of these receptors: a woman under 40 in good health. Each CDR3 is given with its conserved first and last residue. A D gene is named only where the DNA matches it firmly. Size is omitted from some rows. Given values are once, few, many or a class for expanded clones.

d_call	v_call	clone_size	j_call	cdr3_length	cdr3_nt	cdr3_aa
TRBD1	TRBV10-3	.	TRBJ2-6	16	TGTGCCATCACCGGGACAGTTAGCTCTGGGGCCAACGTCCTGACTTTC	CAITGTVSSGANVLTF
.	TRBV27	few	TRBJ2-7	12	TGTGCCAGCGGAGGACAGTCCTACGTGCAGTACTTC	CASGGQSYVQYF
TRBD1	TRBV27	.	TRBJ2-1	16	TGTGCCAGCAGTTTTGGGGACAGGGTTCTCTACAATGAGCAGTTCTTC	CASSFGDRVLYNEQFF
.	TRBV4-2	.	TRBJ2-1	14	TGTGCCAGCAGCCCCTTCGGGGGTAACAATGAGCAGTTCTTC	CASSPFGGNNEQFF
TRBD1	TRBV27	.	TRBJ1-2	13	TGTGCCAGCAGTTTCCCGACAGGGGAGGGCTACACCTTC	CASSFPTGEGYTF
.	TRBV28	.	TRBJ2-7	13	TGTGCCAGCAGGGGGCTGGTCTCCTACGAGCAGTACTTC	CASRGLVSYEQYF
TRBD2	TRBV7-2	.	TRBJ2-3	15	TGTGCCAGCAGCTTTGCTAGCGGGAGTACAGATACGCAGTATTTT	CASSFASGSTDTQYF
.	TRBV4-2	.	TRBJ2-1	15	TGTGCCAGCAGCCTACAGAACCGCCCTACCAATGAGCAGTTCTTC	CASSLQNRPTNEQFF
.	TRBV4-1	.	TRBJ2-7	13	TGCGCCAGCAGCCAAGAGTACAGCTACGAGCAGTACTTC	CASSQEYSYEQYF
.	TRBV29-1	once	TRBJ1-2	12	TGCAGCGGGGACTTAATGGGCTATGGCTACACCTTC	CSGDLMGYGYTF
.	TRBV29-1	.	TRBJ2-3	14	TGCAGCGTAATGGGAGGGGGTCCCACAGATACGCAGTATTTT	CSVMGGGPTDTQYF
.	TRBV28	.	TRBJ2-3	18	TGTGCCAGCAGTTTGGTGATCTCTATTACTCCTAGTACAGATACGCAGTATTTT	CASSLVISITPSTDTQYF
.	TRBV5-8	.	TRBJ1-1	13	TGTGCCAGCAGCCGGATGGGGGGCACTGAAGCTTTCTTT	CASSRMGGTEAFF
TRBD2	TRBV27	.	TRBJ2-1	14	TGTGCCAGCAGTTTCACGGGAGGTTTCGATGAGCAGTTCTTC	CASSFTGGFDEQFF
.	TRBV4-1	.	TRBJ2-5	13	TGCGCCAGCAGCCAAGATGAATCGGAGACCCAGTACTTC	CASSQDESETQYF
.	TRBV5-1	.	TRBJ2-1	15	TGCGCCAGCAGCTTGAGCCTAGCTTGGGGCAATGAGCAGTTCTTC	CASSLSLAWGNEQFF
.	TRBV7-8	once	TRBJ2-3	14	TGTGCCAGCAGCCCCTTGGCAGTCGGAGATACGCAGTATTTT	CASSPLAVGDTQYF
.	TRBV29-1	.	TRBJ2-1	14	TGCAGCGTTGAAGGGCAGCAGGGCCACAATGAGCAGTTCTTC	CSVEGQQGHNEQFF
.	TRBV6-5	.	TRBJ2-5	15	TGTGCCAGCACGGACTTCGACAGCCCTGGGCGGACCCAGTACTTC	CASTDFDSPGRTQYF
TRBD2	TRBV4-1	.	TRBJ2-7	15	TGCGCCAGCTCGTTCGGGGCTAGCGGCTCCTACGAGCAGTACTTC	CASSFGASGSYEQYF
.	TRBV7-8	.	TRBJ2-1	14	TGTGCCAGCAGCTCTAGGGACTCCTACAATGAGCAGTTCTTC	CASSSRDSYNEQFF
.	TRBV18	.	TRBJ2-7	13	TGTGCCAGCTCACCGACCGACCACTACGAGCAGTACTTC	CASSPTDHYEQYF
TRBD2	TRBV27	.	TRBJ2-7	16	TGTGCCAGCAGACCCGGGACTAGCGGGAGTAGGTACGAGCAGTACTTC	CASRPGTSGSRYEQYF
.	TRBV4-1	.	TRBJ2-5	13	TGCGCCAGCAGCCAACAGGGTATAGAGACCCAGTACTTC	CASSQQGIETQYF
TRBD1	TRBV29-1	.	TRBJ2-2	13	TGCAGCTTCAGACAGGGGAACACCGGGGAGCTGTTTTTT	CSFRQGNTGELFF
.	TRBV30	.	TRBJ1-5	14	TGTGCCTGGAGTGGGGGTTTTGGCAATCAGCCCCAGCATTTT	CAWSGGFGNQPQHF
TRBD1	TRBV27	.	TRBJ2-7	12	TGTGCCAGCATGGACAGGGGCTACGAGCAGTACTTC	CASMDRGYEQYF
.	TRBV2	.	TRBJ1-5	16	TGTGCCAGCAACCCTGCTACAGGGTCGGGCAATCAGCCCCAGCATTTT	CASNPATGSGNQPQHF
TRBD2	TRBV9	.	TRBJ2-7	15	TGTGCCAGCAGCGTAGGGCTAGCGGCGACCTACGAGCAGTACTTC	CASSVGLAATYEQYF
.	TRBV5-6	.	TRBJ1-2	14	TGTGCCAGCAGCTTGGGAGACGAGAACTATGGCTACACCTTC	CASSLGDENYGYTF
TRBD1	TRBV27	.	TRBJ2-1	14	TGTGCCAGCAGTCCGGGACAGGGGCTGGGTGAGCAGTTCTTC	CASSPGQGLGEQFF
.	TRBV6-1	.	TRBJ1-4	12	TGTGCCAGCAGTGAATGGGGGGGAAAACTGTTTTTT	CASSEWGGKLFF
.	TRBV28	.	TRBJ1-2	12	TGTGCCAGCACCCAAGGACGTGGGGGCTACACCTTC	CASTQGRGGYTF
.	TRBV9	.	TRBJ1-5	15	TGTGCCAGTGTACTCACGGGCGGGTGCAATCAGCCCCAGCATTTT	CASVLTGGCNQPQHF
.	TRBV11-3	.	TRBJ2-1	15	TGTGCCAGCAGCTTAGTTTTTGGATCCTACAATGAGCAGTTCTTC	CASSLVFGSYNEQFF
TRBD2	TRBV4-2	.	TRBJ2-7	15	TGTGCCAGCAGCCTCAATCAAGCGGGAATCTACGAGCAGTACTTC	CASSLNQAGIYEQYF
TRBD2	TRBV28	.	TRBJ2-1	15	TGTGCCAGCGTTTGGGGGAGGGGAGGTTGGAATGAGCAGTTCTTC	CASVWGRGGWNEQFF
.	TRBV7-8	.	TRBJ1-2	16	TGTGCCAGCAGCTTATCCTGGTCGGAGGGCAACTATGGCTACACCTTC	CASSLSWSEGNYGYTF
.	TRBV28	.	TRBJ1-5	15	TGTGCCAGCCAGGGTACAGGGTATAGCAATCAGCCCCAGCATTTT	CASQGTGYSNQPQHF
TRBD1	TRBV7-8	.	TRBJ1-3	16	TGTGCCAGCAGCCGGGGACAGGGTGTGGATGGAAACACCATATATTTT	CASSRGQGVDGNTIYF
.	TRBV7-6	.	TRBJ2-3	14	TGTGCCAGCAGCCCCAGCGGAGACGTCAATACGCAGTATTTT	CASSPSGDVNTQYF
.	TRBV19	.	TRBJ1-5	13	TGTGCCAGTAGTATTAATGGAGATCAGCCCCAGCATTTT	CASSINGDQPQHF
.	TRBV7-9	.	TRBJ1-2	15	TGTGCCAGCAGCTTGTGGAACAGGGATAACTATGGCTACACCTTC	CASSLWNRDNYGYTF
.	TRBV9	once	TRBJ2-6	17	TGTGCCAGCAGCGCCCCTGCAGGGTTGGCCGGGGCCAACGTCCTGACTTTC	CASSAPAGLAGANVLTF
.	TRBV30	.	TRBJ2-6	15	TGTGCCTGGAAGACGGGAAACTCTGGGGCCAACGTCCTGACTTTC	CAWKTGNSGANVLTF
.	TRBV7-9	.	TRBJ1-2	17	TGTGCCAGCAGCTTAGAGGCAGGGCTGACAGCTAACTATGGCTACACCTTC	CASSLEAGLTANYGYTF